These 17 T cell receptor beta chains share one sample of origin, sequenced in a study of blood T cell repertoires in COVID-19. Assay: immunoSEQ multiplex PCR; the TCRdb copy retains only in-frame clones and omits some. Among more than 200,000 clones, over 75% were seen once, and the ten largest hold 7.9%. Source material: peripheral blood. These TCRs come from an elderly woman with acute or convalescent COVID-19.

The chain recombines TRBV5-4 with TRBJ1-2; 8 nucleotides match TRBD1. Germline V gene lookup returns CDR1 SGHNT and CDR2 YYREEE (reference sequence). Germline trimming cut 4 bases from V and 4 bases from J; bases unmatched to any gene: 6. CDR3 length: 14 amino acids. The CDR3 region has the DNA TGTGCCAGCAGCCTTAAAGGGACAGGCTATGGCTACACCTTC. Residues: CASSLKGTGYGYTF.

The chain carries TRBV18 and TRBJ2-2, with D possibly TRBD1 on 6 matching bases. V shed 1 base and J shed 1 base, with 7 bases lying between them. The germline V gene encodes CDR1 KGHSH and CDR2 LQKENI. There are 15 residues in the CDR3. As DNA, the CDR3 is TGTGCCAGCTCACCACGGACAGTGAACACCGGGGAGCTGTTTTTT. The encoded protein is CASSPRTVNTGELFF.

This clone is a singleton in its sample. V and J are TRBV7-9 and TRBJ2-1; D remains unclear. Trimming removed 5 bases from V and 12 bases from J, with 11 bases in between. CDR1 SEHNR and CDR2 FQNEAQ come from the germline V gene (reference sequence). CDR3 length equals 11 residues. The CDR3: CASSRVGPQFF. The CDR3 DNA sequence: TGTGCCAGCAGCCGAGTTGGGCCGCAGTTCTTC.

V and J are TRBV5-1 and TRBJ2-2; 9 nucleotides agree with TRBD1. This CDR3 spans 17 amino acids. V gave up 4 bases and J gave up 7 bases; unmatched junction bases: 14. Germline V gene sequence: CDR1 SGHRS, CDR2 YFSETQ. CDR3 DNA sequence: TGCGCCAGCAGCCCCAATACGCTCGGACAGGGGCGCGGGGAGCTGTTTTTT. As protein: CASSPNTLGQGRGELFF.

The chain is built from TRBV5-1 and TRBJ2-1, with TRBD1 matching over 11 bases. V shed 1 base and J 8 bases; nucleotides not matched to a gene: 2. This CDR3 has 14 residues. CDR1 and CDR2 (germline): SGHRS, YFSETQ. CDR3 loop: CASSLMGQGDEQFF. The CDR3 nucleotides read TGCGCCAGCAGCTTGATGGGACAGGGGGATGAGCAGTTCTTC.

The V and J genes are TRBV24-1 and TRBJ1-5, with no clear D. V dropped 5 bases and J dropped 5 bases, with 9 bases sitting between them. Germline V lookup: CDR1 KGHDR, CDR2 SFDVKD. CDR3 length: 13 amino acids. DNA of the CDR3: TGTGCCACCAGTGGGGGAGGTGATCAGCCCCAGCATTTT. This encodes CATSGGGDQPQHF.

The rearrangement links TRBV7-9 to TRBJ2-6; D unclear. V was clipped by 3 bases and J by 1 base, with 7 bases between them. Germline V gene data show CDR1 as SEHNR and CDR2 as FQNEAQ (reference sequence). The CDR3 sequence is 15 residues long. The DNA of the CDR3 is TGTGCCAGCAGCTTCTCCAGGTCTGGGGCCAACGTCCTGACTTTC. Amino acids: CASSFSRSGANVLTF.

About this clone: The sample carries other DNA sequences with the same CDR3. J is TRBJ1-1 and V is TRBV3-1 (or the pseudogene TRBV3-2); D is perhaps TRBD1 (5 bases). This CDR3 comprises 14 residues. V lost 1 base and J 4 bases, leaving 10 bases between the germline ends. Germline V lookup: CDR1 LGHDT, CDR2 YNNKEL (reference sequence). CDR3 sequence reads: CASSQARGGTEAFF. The CDR3 DNA sequence: TGTGCCAGCAGCCAAGCTAGGGGAGGCACTGAAGCTTTCTTT.

V and J are TRBV10-3 and TRBJ1-4, with 8 bases fitting TRBD1. The germline V gene has CDR1 ENHRY and CDR2 SYGVKD. Trimming took 5 bases from V and 8 from J; bases not matched to a gene: 7. CDR3 length: 14 amino acids. The CDR3 sequence is CAISSAGGREKLFF. In nucleotides, the CDR3 is TGTGCCATCAGTTCGGCAGGGGGCCGAGAAAAACTGTTTTTT.

In this sample, this clone turned up a few times. CDR3 DNA: TGCGCCAGCAGCTTTGACTCAGGGAAAGCTTTCTTT. Its translation is CASSFDSGKAFF. The chain has TRBV5-1 and TRBJ1-1; D is perhaps TRBD1 (5 bases). V was shortened by 2 bases and J by 9 bases, with 11 bases between the two germline ends. In germline, CDR1 is SGHRS, CDR2 YFSETQ. This CDR3 comprises 12 residues. Complete variable domain (other parts from reference TRBV5-1 and TRBJ1-1): KAGVTQTPRYLIKTRGQQVTLSCSPISGHRSVSWYQQTPGQGLQFLFEYFSETQRNKGNFPGRFSGRQFSNSRSEMNVSTLELGDSALYLCASSFDSGKAFFGQGTRLTVV.

The rearrangement links TRBV6-6 to TRBJ1-5; the match to TRBD1 covers 7 bases. The CDR3 extends over 14 amino acids. The trim removed 6 bases at V and 6 bases at J, leaving 8 bases unmatched. The germline V gene has CDR1 MNHNY and CDR2 SVGAGI (reference sequence). The CDR3 spells CASRGQAGSQPQHF. The CDR3 bases are TGTGCCAGCAGAGGACAGGCGGGGAGTCAGCCCCAGCATTTT.

The chain employs TRBV12-3 or TRBV12-4 and TRBJ1-2; a weak D match, TRBD1 (5 bases). V gave up 3 bases and J gave up 7 bases, with 6 bases separating them. The CDR3 is 11 amino acids. The CDR3 sequence: CASSLGLGYTF. The CDR3 coding sequence is TGTGCCAGCAGTTTGGGACTTGGCTACACCTTC.

This clone was seen more than once but under ten times. The chain has TRBV12-3 or TRBV12-4 and TRBJ1-1; D not certain. The CDR3 runs 13 residues. V lost 8 bases, J lost 2 bases, and 12 bases lay in between. The CDR3 sequence is CASALADNTEAFF. In DNA, the CDR3 is TGTGCCAGCGCCCTGGCAGATAACACTGAAGCTTTCTTT.

This chain joins TRBV3-1 (or the pseudogene TRBV3-2) and TRBJ2-5; a possible D gene is TRBD1 (6 bases). V shed 4 bases and J shed 3 bases, with 15 bases lying between them. This CDR3 contains 15 residues. The germline CDR1 and CDR2 sequences are LGHDT and YNNKEL (reference sequence). In DNA form, the CDR3 reads TGTGCCAGCAGCCGGGGGTCAGGGGAGAAAGAGACCCAGTACTTC. Encoded protein: CASSRGSGEKETQYF.

The CDR3 DNA reads as TGTGCCAGCAGTCGCGGGACAGGGGTGGCCGGGGAGCTGTTTTTT. Its translation: CASSRGTGVAGELFF. The rearrangement uses TRBV7-9 and TRBJ2-2; TRBD1 matches 10 bases. J was trimmed by 6 bases and V by 6 bases; bases with no gene match: 7. This CDR3 contains 15 residues. CDR1 and CDR2 from the germline V gene are SEHNR and FQNEAQ (reference sequence).

This rearrangement joins TRBV9 to TRBJ2-2; TRBD1 matches 8 bases. After removal of 5 bases from V and 4 bases from J, the junction contained 7 bases not matched to a gene. Germline V gene sequence: CDR1 SGDLS, CDR2 YYNGEE. The CDR3 sequence is 15 residues long. In DNA form, the CDR3 reads TGTGCCAGCAGGTCAGGGGGCATAAGCACCGGGGAGCTGTTTTTT. It specifies CASRSGGISTGELFF.

This clone is labeled as medium-sized. The chain joins TRBV19 to TRBJ2-7; 14 nucleotides agree with TRBD2. The V and J ends lost 4 bases and 4 bases, in that order; junction bases with no gene match: 6. The CDR3 totals 16 residues. From germline, CDR1 is LNHDA and CDR2 SQIVND (reference sequence). CDR3 bases: TGTGCCAGTAGTACGGGACTAGCGGGAGTACGGTACGAGCAGTACTTC. Amino acid sequence: CASSTGLAGVRYEQYF.